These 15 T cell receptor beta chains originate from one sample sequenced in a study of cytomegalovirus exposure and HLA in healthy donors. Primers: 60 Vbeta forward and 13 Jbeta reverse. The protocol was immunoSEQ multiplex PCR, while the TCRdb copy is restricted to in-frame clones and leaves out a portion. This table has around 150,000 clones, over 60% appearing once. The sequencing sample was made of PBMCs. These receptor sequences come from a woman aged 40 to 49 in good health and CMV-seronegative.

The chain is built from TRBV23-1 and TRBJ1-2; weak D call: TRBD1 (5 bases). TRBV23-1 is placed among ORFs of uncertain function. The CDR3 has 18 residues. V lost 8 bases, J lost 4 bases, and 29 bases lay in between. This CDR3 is CASSRLLYGTDNPYGYTF. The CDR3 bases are TGCGCCAGCTCACGCTTATTGTATGGGACTGATAACCCCTATGGCTACACCTTC.

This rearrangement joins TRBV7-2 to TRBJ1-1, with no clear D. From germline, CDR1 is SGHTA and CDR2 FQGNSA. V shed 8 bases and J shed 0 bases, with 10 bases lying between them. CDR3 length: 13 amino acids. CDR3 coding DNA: TGTGCCAGCGCGAGGGATATGAACACTGAAGCTTTCTTT. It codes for CASARDMNTEAFF.

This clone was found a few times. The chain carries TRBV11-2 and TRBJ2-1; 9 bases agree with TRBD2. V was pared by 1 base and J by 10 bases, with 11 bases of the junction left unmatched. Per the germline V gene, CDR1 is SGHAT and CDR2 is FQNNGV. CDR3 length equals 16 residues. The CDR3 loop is CASSLAPGLASSEQFF. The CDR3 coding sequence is TGTGCCAGCAGCTTAGCCCCGGGACTAGCCAGCAGCGAGCAGTTCTTC. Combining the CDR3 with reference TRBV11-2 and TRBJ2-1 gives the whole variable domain EAGVAQSPRYKIIEKRQSVAFWCNPISGHATLYWYQQILGQGPKLLIQFQNNGVVDDSQLPKDRFSAERLKGVDSTLKIQPAKLEDSAVYLCASSLAPGLASSEQFFGPGTRLTVL.

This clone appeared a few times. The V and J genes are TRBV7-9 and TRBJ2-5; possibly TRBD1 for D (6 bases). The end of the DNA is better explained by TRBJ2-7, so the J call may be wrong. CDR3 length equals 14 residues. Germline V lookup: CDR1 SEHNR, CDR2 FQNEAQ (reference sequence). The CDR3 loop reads CASSLPGHQYEQYF. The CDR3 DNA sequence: TGTGCCAGCAGCTTACCGGGACATCAATACGAGCAGTACTTC.

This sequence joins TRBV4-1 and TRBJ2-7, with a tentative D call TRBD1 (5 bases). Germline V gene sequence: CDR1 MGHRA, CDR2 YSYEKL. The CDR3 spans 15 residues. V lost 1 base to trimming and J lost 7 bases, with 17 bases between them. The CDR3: CASSQGGWVLSEQYF. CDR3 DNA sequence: TGCGCCAGCAGCCAAGGGGGCTGGGTTTTGAGTGAGCAGTACTTC.

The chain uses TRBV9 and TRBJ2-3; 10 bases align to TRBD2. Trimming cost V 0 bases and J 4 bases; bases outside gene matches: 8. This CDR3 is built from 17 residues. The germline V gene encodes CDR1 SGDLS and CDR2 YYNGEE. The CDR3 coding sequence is TGTGCCAGCAGCGTAGCGGCGGCTAGCGGGGGACCAGATACGCAGTATTTT. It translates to CASSVAAASGGPDTQYF.

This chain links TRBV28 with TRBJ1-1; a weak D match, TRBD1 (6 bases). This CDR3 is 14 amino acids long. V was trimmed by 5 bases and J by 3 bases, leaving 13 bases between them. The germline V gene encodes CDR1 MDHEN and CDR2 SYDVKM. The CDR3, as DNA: TGTGCCAGCAGTCCTGGACAGTTGTACACTGAAGCTTTCTTT. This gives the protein CASSPGQLYTEAFF. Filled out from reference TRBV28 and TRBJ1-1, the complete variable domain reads DVKVTQSSRYLVKRTGEKVFLECVQDMDHENMFWYRQDPGLGLRLIYFSYDVKMKEKGDIPEGYSVSREKKERFSLILESASTNQTSMYLCASSPGQLYTEAFFGQGTRLTVV.

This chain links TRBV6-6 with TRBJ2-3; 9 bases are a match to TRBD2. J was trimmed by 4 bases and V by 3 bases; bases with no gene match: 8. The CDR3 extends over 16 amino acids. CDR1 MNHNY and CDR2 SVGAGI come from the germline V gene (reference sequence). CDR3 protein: CASSYPPSGDSDTQYF. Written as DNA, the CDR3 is TGTGCCAGCAGTTATCCGCCTAGCGGGGATTCAGATACGCAGTATTTT.

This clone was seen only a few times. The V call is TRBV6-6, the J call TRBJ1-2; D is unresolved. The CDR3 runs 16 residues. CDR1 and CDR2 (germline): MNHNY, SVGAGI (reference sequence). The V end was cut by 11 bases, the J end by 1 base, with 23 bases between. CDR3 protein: CAARGPTKFDNYGYTF. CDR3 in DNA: TGTGCCGCACGGGGTCCGACAAAATTCGATAACTATGGCTACACCTTC.

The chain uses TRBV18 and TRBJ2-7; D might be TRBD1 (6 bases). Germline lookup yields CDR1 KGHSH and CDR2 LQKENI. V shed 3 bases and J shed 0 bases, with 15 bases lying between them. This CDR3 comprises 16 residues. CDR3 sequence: CASSPKGTHSSYEQYF. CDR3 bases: TGTGCCAGCTCACCTAAGGGGACACACAGCTCCTACGAGCAGTACTTC.

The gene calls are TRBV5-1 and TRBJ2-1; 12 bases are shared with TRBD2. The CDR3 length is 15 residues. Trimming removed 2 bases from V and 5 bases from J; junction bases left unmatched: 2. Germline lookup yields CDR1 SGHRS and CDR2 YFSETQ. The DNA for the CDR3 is TGCGCCAGCAGCTTACTAGCGGGGGGTCACAATGAGCAGTTCTTC. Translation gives CASSLLAGGHNEQFF.

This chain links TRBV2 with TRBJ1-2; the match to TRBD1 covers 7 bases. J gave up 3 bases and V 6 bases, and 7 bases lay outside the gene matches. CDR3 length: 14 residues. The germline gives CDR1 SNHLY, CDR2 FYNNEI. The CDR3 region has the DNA TGTGCCAGCAGCGGGAGGGGGACAGACTATGGCTACACCTTC. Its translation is CASSGRGTDYGYTF.

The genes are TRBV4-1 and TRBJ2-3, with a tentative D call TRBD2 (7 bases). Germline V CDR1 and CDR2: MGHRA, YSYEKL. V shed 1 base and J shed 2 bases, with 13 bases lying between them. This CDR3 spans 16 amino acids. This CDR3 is CASSQGGGGVTDTQYF. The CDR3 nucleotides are TGCGCCAGCAGCCAAGGAGGGGGAGGGGTCACAGATACGCAGTATTTT.

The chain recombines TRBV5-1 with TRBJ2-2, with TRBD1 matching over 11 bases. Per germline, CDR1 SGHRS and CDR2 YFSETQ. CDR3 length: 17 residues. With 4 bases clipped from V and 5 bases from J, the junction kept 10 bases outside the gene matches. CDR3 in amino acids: CASSHGQGAYLTGELFF. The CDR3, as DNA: TGCGCCAGCAGCCACGGACAGGGGGCTTATTTGACCGGGGAGCTGTTTTTT. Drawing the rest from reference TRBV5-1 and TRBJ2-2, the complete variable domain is KAGVTQTPRYLIKTRGQQVTLSCSPISGHRSVSWYQQTPGQGLQFLFEYFSETQRNKGNFPGRFSGRQFSNSRSEMNVSTLELGDSALYLCASSHGQGAYLTGELFFGEGSRLTVL.

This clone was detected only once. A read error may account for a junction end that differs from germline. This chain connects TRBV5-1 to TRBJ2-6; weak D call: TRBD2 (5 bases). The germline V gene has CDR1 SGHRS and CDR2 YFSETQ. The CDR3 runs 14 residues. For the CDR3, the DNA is TGCGCCAGCAGCCCGGGGTCTGCGGCCAACGTCCTGACTTTC. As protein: CASSPGSAANVLTF.